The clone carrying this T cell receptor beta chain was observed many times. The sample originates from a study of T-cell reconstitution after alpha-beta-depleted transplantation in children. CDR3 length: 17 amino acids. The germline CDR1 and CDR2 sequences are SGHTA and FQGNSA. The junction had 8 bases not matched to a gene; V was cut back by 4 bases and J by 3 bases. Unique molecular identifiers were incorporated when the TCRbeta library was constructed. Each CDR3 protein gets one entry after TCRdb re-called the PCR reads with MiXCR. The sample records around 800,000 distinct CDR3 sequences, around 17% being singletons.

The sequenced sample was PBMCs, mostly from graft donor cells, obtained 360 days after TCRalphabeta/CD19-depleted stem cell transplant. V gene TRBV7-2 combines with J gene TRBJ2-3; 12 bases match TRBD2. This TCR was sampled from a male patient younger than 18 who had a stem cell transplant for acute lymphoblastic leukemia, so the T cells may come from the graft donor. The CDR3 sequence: CASSSRLAGDETDTQYF. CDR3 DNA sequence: TGTGCCAGCAGCTCCAGACTAGCGGGAGATGAAACAGATACGCAGTATTTT.